The T cell receptor (beta chain) described here comes from a study of cytomegalovirus exposure and HLA in healthy donors. Across the study: Early released data comprised around 80 million unique TCRs from HLA-typed donors.

60 Vbeta and 13 Jbeta primers were used in PCR. Measured with immunoSEQ multiplex PCR; TCRdb has only the in-frame clones, and not every one. Of about 89,000 clones in the sample, around 76% were seen once. Findings of the study overall: Listed as cytomegalovirus-associated were about 160 TCR beta chains. Later analysis indicated greater clonal expansion among HLA-associated TCR beta chains than among equally common other chains. One variant, a missense change in DCLRE1C, was linked in a later analysis to TCR beta V- and J-gene trimming.

In its sample, this clone was seen once. Its antigen is unknown. This CDR3 region has 15 residues. The germline CDR1 and CDR2 sequences are MNHNS and SASEGT. J gave up 4 bases and V 4 bases, and 5 bases lay outside the gene matches. Sequencing was done on a sample of PBMCs. The TCR sequence derives from a young man in good health and CMV-seropositive. The J gene is TRBJ2-2, the V gene TRBV6-1; 8 bases fit TRBD2. The CDR3 loop is CASSAGTRRTGELFF. As DNA, the CDR3 is TGTGCCAGCAGTGCCGGGACTAGACGCACCGGGGAGCTGTTTTTT.